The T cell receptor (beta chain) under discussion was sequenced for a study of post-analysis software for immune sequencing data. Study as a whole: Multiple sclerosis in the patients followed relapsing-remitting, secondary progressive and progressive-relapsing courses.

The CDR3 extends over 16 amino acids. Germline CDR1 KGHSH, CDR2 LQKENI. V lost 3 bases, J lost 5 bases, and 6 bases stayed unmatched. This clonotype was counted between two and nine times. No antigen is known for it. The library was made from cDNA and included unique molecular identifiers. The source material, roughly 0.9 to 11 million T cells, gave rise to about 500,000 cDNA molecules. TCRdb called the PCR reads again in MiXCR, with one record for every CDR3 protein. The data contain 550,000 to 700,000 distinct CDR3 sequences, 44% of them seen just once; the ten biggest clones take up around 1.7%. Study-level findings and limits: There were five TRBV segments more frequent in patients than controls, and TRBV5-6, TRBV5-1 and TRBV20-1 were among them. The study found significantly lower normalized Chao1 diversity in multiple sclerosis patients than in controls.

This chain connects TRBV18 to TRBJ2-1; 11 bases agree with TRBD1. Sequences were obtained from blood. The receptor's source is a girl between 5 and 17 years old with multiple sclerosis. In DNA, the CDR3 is TGTGCCAGCTCACCCCCGGGGACAGGGGGACACAATGAGCAGTTCTTC. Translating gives CASSPPGTGGHNEQFF.